At least ten counts were recorded for the clone carrying this TCR beta chain. The antigen is undetermined. This entry comes from a study of CD8+CD57+ T cells in acquired aplastic anemia. Study in general: Mean DNA quantity obtained from sorted CD4+ and CD8+ cells was 2.5 to 4 ug.

Whole-study results and caveats: Sharing between patients and controls was observed for twenty-nine CD8+ CDR3 sequences.

Genomic DNA served as template for TCR beta VDJ and CDR3 profiling. Each CDR3 protein gets one entry after TCRdb re-called the reads with MiXCR. The sample has about 190,000 distinct CDR3 sequences; 48% are singletons. Patients who underwent sequencing had shown CD8+CD57+ cell expansion by flow cytometry. This receptor was obtained from a human donor with aplastic anemia. The material sequenced was sorted CD4+, CD8+, or CD8+CD57+ T cells (not recorded which) from PBMCs.

The CDR3: CSASDRALHEQYF. The CDR3 coding sequence is TGCAGTGCCTCGGACAGGGCTCTGCACGAGCAGTACTTC. The rearrangement joins TRBV20-1 to TRBJ2-7; 8 bases are a match to TRBD1. The CDR3 contains 13 residues. The germline V gene encodes CDR1 DFQATT and CDR2 SNEGSKA (reference sequence). Germline trimming cut 6 bases from V and 5 bases from J; bases unmatched to any gene: 9.